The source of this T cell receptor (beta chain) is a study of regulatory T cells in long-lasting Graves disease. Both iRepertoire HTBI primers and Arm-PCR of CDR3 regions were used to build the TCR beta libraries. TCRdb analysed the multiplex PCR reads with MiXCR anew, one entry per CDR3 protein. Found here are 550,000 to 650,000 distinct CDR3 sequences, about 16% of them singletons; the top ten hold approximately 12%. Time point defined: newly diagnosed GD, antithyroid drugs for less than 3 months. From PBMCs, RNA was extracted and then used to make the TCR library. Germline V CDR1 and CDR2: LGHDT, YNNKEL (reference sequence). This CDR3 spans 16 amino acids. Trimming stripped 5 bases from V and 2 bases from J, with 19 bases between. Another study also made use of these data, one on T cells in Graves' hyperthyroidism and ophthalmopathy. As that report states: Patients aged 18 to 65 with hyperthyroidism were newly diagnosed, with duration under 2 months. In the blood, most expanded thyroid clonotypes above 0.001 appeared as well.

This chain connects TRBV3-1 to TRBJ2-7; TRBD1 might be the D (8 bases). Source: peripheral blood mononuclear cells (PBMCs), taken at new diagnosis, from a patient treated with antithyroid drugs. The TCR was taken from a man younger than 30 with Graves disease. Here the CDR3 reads CASSNYRGRAPYEQYF. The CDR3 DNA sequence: TGTGCCAGCAGCAACTACAGGGGGAGGGCCCCCTACGAGCAGTACTTC.